A selection of T cell receptor beta chains follows, all from one sample in a study of T cell repertoires in cytomegalovirus infection. From the reads, TCRdb called clonotypes with MiXCR, one entry per CDR3 protein. The repertoire holds more than 150,000 distinct CDR3 sequences, with approximately 20% as singletons. Sequencing used PBMCs. These receptors were collected from a human donor in good health (CMV status not recorded). Some clones in this sample may be carry-over from other donors' samples. Both conserved end residues are part of each CDR3. The D gene is left open where the match is weak. The size of a clone is reported for some rows only, either as once, few or many, or as a class for expanded clones.

many	TRBD1	TRBV7-3	TRBJ1-1	CASSLGRGPPLNTEAFF	TGTGCCAGCAGCTTGGGCAGGGGGCCCCCTCTGAACACTGAAGCTTTCTTT
few	TRBD2	TRBV7-2	TRBJ2-2	CASSKKAGANTGELFF	TGTGCCAGCAGCAAGAAAGCGGGAGCGAACACCGGGGAGCTGTTTTTT
many	NA	TRBV27	TRBJ2-6	CASREHGTGANVLTF	TGTGCCAGCCGCGAGCACGGGACTGGGGCCAACGTCCTGACTTTC
NA	NA	TRBV5-1	TRBJ2-7	CASSLELGIYEQYF	TGCGCCAGCAGCTTGGAATTGGGGATTTACGAGCAGTACTTC
NA	NA	TRBV6-6	TRBJ2-5	CAGQGGPRGETQYF	TGTGCCGGCCAGGGGGGACCCCGAGGAGAGACCCAGTACTTC
few	NA	TRBV20-1	TRBJ1-5	CSARRPGGDQPQHF	TGCAGTGCTAGACGGCCAGGAGGAGATCAGCCCCAGCATTTT
few	NA	TRBV7-2	TRBJ2-3	CASSLLGASTDTQYF	TGTGCCAGCAGCTTACTGGGAGCAAGCACAGATACGCAGTATTTT
few	NA	TRBV2	TRBJ2-4	CASSERDWAKNIQYF	TGTGCCAGCAGTGAACGTGATTGGGCCAAAAACATTCAGTACTTC
NA	NA	TRBV27	TRBJ1-5	CASSFQYNQPQHF	TGTGCCAGCAGTTTTCAGTACAATCAGCCCCAGCATTTT
few	NA	TRBV6-2/TRBV6-3	TRBJ2-5	CASMPLAQQETQYF	TGTGCCAGCATGCCACTAGCTCAACAAGAGACCCAGTACTTC
few	NA	TRBV29-1	TRBJ2-3	CSGGWLPSTDTQYF	TGCAGTGGAGGATGGCTACCAAGCACAGATACGCAGTATTTT
few	TRBD2	TRBV6-5	TRBJ2-1	CASSTGTSGRIRNEQFF	TGTGCCAGCAGTACCGGGACTAGCGGGAGGATAAGGAATGAGCAGTTCTTC
NA	NA	TRBV25-1	TRBJ2-7	CASSLDGTSYEQYF	TGTGCCAGCAGTCTGGACGGTACAAGCTACGAGCAGTACTTC
many	NA	TRBV10-3	TRBJ1-6	CAMRRDTNSPLHF	TGTGCCATGAGACGGGACACGAATTCACCCCTCCACTTT
few	NA	TRBV28	TRBJ2-1	CASSLPRDSPFHEQFF	TGTGCCAGCAGCCTCCCGCGGGACTCCCCCTTCCATGAGCAGTTCTTC
NA	NA	TRBV28	TRBJ2-1	CASSSLSDEQFF	TGTGCCAGCAGTTCCCTGTCGGATGAGCAGTTCTTC
few	NA	TRBV28	TRBJ2-5	CASSFYRGVEETQYF	TGTGCCAGCAGTTTTTACCGGGGTGTAGAGGAGACCCAGTACTTC
NA	NA	TRBV7-2	TRBJ1-2	CASSTRGDGYTF	TGTGCCAGCAGCACCCGGGGCGATGGTTACACCTTC
NA	TRBD2	TRBV11-3	TRBJ2-7	CASSFAGGTEQYF	TGTGCCAGCAGCTTTGCGGGAGGAACCGAGCAGTACTTC
NA	NA	TRBV5-5	TRBJ2-2	CASSLGWSLNTGELFF	TGTGCCAGCAGCTTGGGATGGAGCCTGAACACCGGGGAGCTGTTTTTT
many	TRBD1	TRBV20-1	TRBJ2-5	CSASRGPQQETQYF	TGCAGTGCTTCCAGGGGGCCCCAACAAGAGACCCAGTACTTC
few	NA	TRBV6-5	TRBJ1-1	CASRSPGRLNTEAFF	TGTGCCAGCAGATCTCCGGGACGCCTGAACACTGAAGCTTTCTTT
few	TRBD1	TRBV20-1	TRBJ1-2	CSAGTAYGYTF	TGCAGTGCTGGGACAGCGTATGGCTACACCTTC
NA	NA	TRBV4-1	TRBJ1-3	CASSQDQILSGNTIYF	TGCGCCAGCAGCCAAGATCAAATACTCTCTGGAAACACCATATATTTT
few	NA	TRBV5-1	TRBJ2-3	CASSEGYSTDTQYF	TGCGCCAGCAGTGAAGGGTATAGCACAGATACGCAGTATTTT
many	TRBD1	TRBV19	TRBJ1-1	CASSRLRGTEAFF	TGTGCCAGTAGTCGGCTCAGGGGGACTGAAGCTTTCTTT
NA	NA	TRBV7-2	TRBJ2-7	CASSLGDTAYEQYF	TGTGCCAGCAGCTTAGGTGACACAGCCTACGAGCAGTACTTC
few	NA	TRBV7-2	TRBJ2-7	CASSLAGVVEQYF	TGTGCCAGCAGCTTAGCGGGAGTGGTCGAGCAGTACTTC
few	NA	TRBV28	TRBJ1-1	CASSLPGGQAFF	TGTGCCAGCAGTCTGCCCGGGGGGCAGGCTTTCTTT
few	NA	TRBV19	TRBJ2-1	CASTDRSSYNEQFF	TGTGCCAGCACCGACAGAAGCTCCTACAATGAGCAGTTCTTC
few	NA	TRBV6-1	TRBJ2-6	CASSRVFSGANVLTF	TGTGCCAGCAGTCGAGTCTTCTCTGGGGCCAACGTCCTGACTTTC
few	NA	TRBV2	TRBJ1-2	CASSEWENYGYTF	TGTGCCAGCAGTGAATGGGAAAACTATGGCTACACCTTC
NA	TRBD2	TRBV28	TRBJ2-1	CASSLGTSFNEQFF	TGTGCCAGCAGTTTAGGGACTAGTTTCAATGAGCAGTTCTTC
NA	TRBD1	TRBV12-3/TRBV12-4	TRBJ2-1	CASSPPTGWDEQFF	TGTGCCAGCAGCCCCCCGACAGGGTGGGATGAGCAGTTCTTC
few	NA	TRBV13	TRBJ1-1	CASSREGTEAFF	TGTGCCAGCAGCCGAGAAGGGACTGAAGCTTTCTTT
many	NA	TRBV7-2	TRBJ2-5	CASSPDLGTQETQYF	TGTGCCAGCAGCCCCGACCTAGGGACTCAAGAGACCCAGTACTTC
many	NA	TRBV7-8	TRBJ2-3	CASTKAVGTQYF	TGTGCCAGCACCAAGGCCGTCGGTACGCAGTATTTT
few	NA	TRBV20-1	TRBJ1-5	CSARGFSQPQHF	TGCAGTGCCCGCGGGTTTTCTCAGCCCCAGCATTTT
few	NA	TRBV28	TRBJ2-1	CASSLFNEQFF	TGTGCCAGCAGTTTATTCAATGAGCAGTTCTTC
NA	NA	TRBV7-9	TRBJ1-5	CASSLDGGEPQHF	TGTGCCAGCAGCTTAGACGGGGGCGAGCCCCAGCATTTT
NA	NA	TRBV3-1	TRBJ2-4	CASSQDLGSRAKNIQYF	TGTGCCAGCAGCCAAGATCTCGGGAGTCGGGCCAAAAACATTCAGTACTTC
many	TRBD2	TRBV6-6	TRBJ2-1	CASSYPESGGSSYNEQFF	TGTGCCAGCAGTTACCCGGAGTCGGGGGGTAGCTCCTACAATGAGCAGTTCTTC
once	NA	TRBV15	TRBJ2-2	CATSRDTGRTGELFF	TGTGCCACCAGCAGAGACACAGGACGCACCGGGGAGCTGTTTTTT
NA	TRBD2	TRBV20-1	TRBJ2-7	CSATIPRLAGGRSYEQYF	TGCAGTGCTACTATACCCCGACTAGCGGGAGGAAGGTCCTACGAGCAGTACTTC
NA	NA	TRBV6-2/TRBV6-3	TRBJ1-1	CASSYSNSRNTEAFF	TGTGCCAGCAGTTACTCGAATTCTAGGAACACTGAAGCTTTCTTT
NA	NA	TRBV5-4	TRBJ2-6	CASSPGPRSGANVLTF	TGTGCCAGCAGCCCGGGGCCTAGATCTGGGGCCAACGTGCTGACTTTC
many	TRBD2	TRBV7-8	TRBJ2-3	CASSQPGLGTGTQYF	TGTGCCAGCAGCCAACCGGGACTAGGGACGGGGACGCAGTATTTT